This T cell receptor (beta chain) is from a study of blood T cell repertoires in COVID-19. The protocol was immunoSEQ multiplex PCR, while the TCRdb copy is restricted to in-frame clones and leaves out a portion. The table has fewer than 500,000 clones, about 87% seen once. This clone was counted a few times. The length of the CDR3 is 14 residues. V dropped 4 bases and J dropped 3 bases, with 13 bases sitting between them. Germline CDR1 reads SEHNR; CDR2 reads FQNEAQ (reference sequence). The gene calls are TRBV7-9 and TRBJ2-7; a weak D match, TRBD1 (5 bases). Sequenced: peripheral blood. The receptor comes from a man younger than 30 with COVID-19, enrolled during active disease. CDR3 DNA: TGTGCCAGCAGCTCTTCAGGGTTCGGCTACGAGCAGTACTTC. Translation gives CASSSSGFGYEQYF. Full variable domain (rest looked up from reference TRBV7-9 and TRBJ2-7): DTGVSQNPRHKITKRGQNVTFRCDPISEHNRLYWYRQTLGQGPEFLTYFQNEAQLEKSRLLSDRFSAERPKGSFSTLEIQRTEQGDSAMYLCASSSSGFGYEQYFGPGTRLTVT.